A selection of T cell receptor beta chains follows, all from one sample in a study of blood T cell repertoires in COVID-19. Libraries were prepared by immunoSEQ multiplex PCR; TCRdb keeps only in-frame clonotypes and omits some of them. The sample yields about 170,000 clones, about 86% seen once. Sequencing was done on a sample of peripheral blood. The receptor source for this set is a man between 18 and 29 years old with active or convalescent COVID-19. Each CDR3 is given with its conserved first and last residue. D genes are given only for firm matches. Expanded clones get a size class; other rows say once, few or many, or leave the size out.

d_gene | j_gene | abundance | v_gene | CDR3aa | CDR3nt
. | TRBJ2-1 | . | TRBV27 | CASSFGISSYNEQFF | TGTGCCAGCAGTTTCGGGATAAGCTCCTACAATGAGCAGTTCTTC
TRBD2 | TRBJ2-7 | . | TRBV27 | CASSLKAGGLYEQYF | TGTGCCAGCAGTTTAAAAGCGGGAGGGCTCTACGAGCAGTACTTC
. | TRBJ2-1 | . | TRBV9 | CASSVQGGYNEQFF | TGTGCCAGCAGCGTCCAGGGGGGCTACAATGAGCAGTTCTTC
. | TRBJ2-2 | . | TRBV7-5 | CARSITGTDNTGELFF | TGTGCCAGAAGCATCACCGGGACAGACAACACCGGGGAGCTGTTTTTT
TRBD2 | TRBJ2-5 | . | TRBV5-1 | CASSPGGNQETQYF | TGCGCCAGCAGCCCGGGGGGGAACCAAGAGACCCAGTACTTC
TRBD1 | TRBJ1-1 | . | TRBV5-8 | CASSLFPGGPNTEAFF | TGTGCCAGCAGCTTGTTTCCAGGGGGCCCGAACACTGAAGCTTTCTTT
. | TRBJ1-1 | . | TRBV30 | CAGTGMNTEAFF | TGTGCCGGAACAGGGATGAACACTGAAGCTTTCTTT
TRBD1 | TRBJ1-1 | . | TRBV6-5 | CASRTGAWMNTEAFF | TGTGCCAGCAGGACAGGGGCGTGGATGAACACTGAAGCTTTCTTT
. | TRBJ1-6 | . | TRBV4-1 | CASSQEPGEFNSPLHF | TGCGCCAGCAGCCAAGAACCAGGCGAATTCAATTCACCCCTCCACTTT
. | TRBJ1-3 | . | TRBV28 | CASRIDSITGNTIYF | TGTGCCAGCAGGATCGACAGCATAACTGGAAACACCATATATTTT
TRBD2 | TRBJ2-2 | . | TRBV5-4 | CASSPGGLAGATGELFF | TGTGCCAGCAGCCCGGGGGGACTAGCGGGAGCCACCGGGGAGCTGTTTTTT
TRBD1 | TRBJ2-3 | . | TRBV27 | CASSSRTGYTDTQYF | TGTGCCAGCAGTTCGAGGACAGGGTACACAGATACGCAGTATTTT
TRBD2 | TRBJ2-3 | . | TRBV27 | CASRGTSGGTSTDTQYF | TGTGCCAGCAGAGGGACTAGCGGGGGGACTAGCACAGATACGCAGTATTTT
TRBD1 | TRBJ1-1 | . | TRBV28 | CASSTDRDRVQNTEAFF | TGTGCCAGCAGTACCGACCGGGACAGAGTCCAGAACACTGAAGCTTTCTTT
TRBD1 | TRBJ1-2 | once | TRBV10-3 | CAISDDVTGGSNGYTF | TGTGCCATCAGTGACGATGTGACAGGGGGGTCTAATGGCTACACCTTC
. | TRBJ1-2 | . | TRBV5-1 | CASSGGRINYGYTF | TGCGCCAGCAGCGGAGGGCGGATTAACTATGGCTACACCTTC
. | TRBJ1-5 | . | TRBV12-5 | CASGLVVEGAQHF | TGTGCTAGTGGTTTGGTGGTCGAGGGGGCCCAGCATTTT
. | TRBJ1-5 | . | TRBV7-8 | CASSLVGQGRQPQHF | TGTGCCAGCAGCTTAGTGGGGCAGGGCCGTCAGCCCCAGCATTTT
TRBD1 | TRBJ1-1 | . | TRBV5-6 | CASRTGTVNTEAFF | TGTGCCAGCAGAACCGGGACAGTGAACACTGAAGCTTTCTTT
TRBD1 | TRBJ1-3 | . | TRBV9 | CASSLALGDSQNTIYF | TGTGCCAGCAGCCTCGCCCTGGGGGACAGTCAGAACACCATATATTTT
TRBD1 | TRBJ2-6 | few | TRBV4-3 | CASSQDRDSVSGANVLTF | TGCGCCAGCAGCCAAGATCGGGACAGCGTCTCTGGGGCCAACGTCCTGACTTTC
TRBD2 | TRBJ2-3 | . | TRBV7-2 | CASSRTSGGAPDTQYF | TGTGCCAGCAGCCGGACTAGCGGGGGGGCACCAGATACGCAGTATTTT
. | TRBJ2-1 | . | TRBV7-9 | CASSLAERNEQFF | TGTGCCAGCAGCTTAGCGGAGAGGAATGAGCAGTTCTTC
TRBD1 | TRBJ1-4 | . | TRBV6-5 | CASRGQTNNEKLFF | TGTGCCAGCAGGGGACAGACGAATAATGAAAAACTGTTTTTT
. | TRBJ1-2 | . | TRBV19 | CASSIDPDSYGYTF | TGTGCCAGTAGTATAGATCCCGACAGCTATGGCTACACCTTC
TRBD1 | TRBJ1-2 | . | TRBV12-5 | CASGRGQGDNYGYTF | TGTGCTAGTGGCCGCGGACAGGGCGACAACTATGGCTACACCTTC
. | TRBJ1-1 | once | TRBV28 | CASSLRAGTSLRF | TGTGCCAGCAGTTTAAGGGCTGGGACATCCCTTCGCTTT
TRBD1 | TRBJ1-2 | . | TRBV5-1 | CASSLGGGDGYTF | TGCGCCAGCAGCTTGGGAGGGGGCGACGGCTACACCTTC
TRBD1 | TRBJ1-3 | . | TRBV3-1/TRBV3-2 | CASSHGTGSGNTIYF | TGTGCCAGCAGCCACGGGACAGGTTCTGGAAACACCATATATTTT
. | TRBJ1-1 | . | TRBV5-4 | CASSRFRGEGTEAFF | TGTGCCAGCAGCCGATTCAGAGGCGAGGGCACTGAAGCTTTCTTT
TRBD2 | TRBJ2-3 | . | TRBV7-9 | CASSSPLAGDTDTQYF | TGTGCCAGCAGCTCGCCCCTAGCGGGGGACACAGATACGCAGTATTTT
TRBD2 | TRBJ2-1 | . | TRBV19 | CASSIRASGITNEQFF | TGTGCCAGTAGCATTAGGGCCAGCGGGATCACAAATGAGCAGTTCTTC
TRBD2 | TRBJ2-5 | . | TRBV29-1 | CSVEDWTSGGRETQYF | TGCAGCGTTGAAGATTGGACTAGCGGGGGCAGGGAGACCCAGTACTTC
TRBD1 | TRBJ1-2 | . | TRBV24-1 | CATSESGTDYGYTF | TGTGCCACCAGTGAATCCGGGACAGACTATGGCTACACCTTC
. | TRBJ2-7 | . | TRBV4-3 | CASSQGPHYEQYF | TGCGCCAGCAGCCAGGGCCCACACTACGAGCAGTACTTC
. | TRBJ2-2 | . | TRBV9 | CASSVGGWGADTGELFF | TGTGCCAGCAGCGTGGGGGGATGGGGAGCCGACACCGGGGAGCTGTTTTTT
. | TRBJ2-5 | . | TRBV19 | CASSPQRTTSETQYF | TGTGCCAGTAGTCCCCAAAGGACAACATCAGAGACCCAGTACTTC
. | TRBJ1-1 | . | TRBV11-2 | CASSLDGEGTAFF | TGTGCCAGCAGCTTAGACGGGGAAGGCACAGCTTTCTTT
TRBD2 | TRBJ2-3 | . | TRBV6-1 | CASSELTSGVRHGDTQYF | TGTGCCAGCAGTGAATTGACTAGCGGGGTGCGTCATGGAGATACGCAGTATTTT
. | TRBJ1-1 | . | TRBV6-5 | CASSQGLTEAFF | TGTGCCAGCAGCCAGGGGCTCACTGAAGCTTTCTTT
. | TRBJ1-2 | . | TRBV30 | CAWSTKTGGTLYGYTF | TGTGCCTGGAGTACCAAGACAGGTGGGACGCTCTATGGCTACACCTTC
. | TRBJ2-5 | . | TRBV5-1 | CASSLAKASETQETQYF | TGCGCCAGCAGCTTGGCTAAGGCTAGCGAGACCCAAGAGACCCAGTACTTC
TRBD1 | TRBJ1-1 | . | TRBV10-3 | CAINGQGNTEAFF | TGTGCCATCAATGGACAGGGGAACACTGAAGCTTTCTTT
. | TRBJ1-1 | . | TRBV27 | CASSLTNLNTEAFF | TGTGCCAGCAGTTTGACAAACTTGAACACTGAAGCTTTCTTT
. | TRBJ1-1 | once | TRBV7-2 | CASSLGTENTEAFF | TGTGCCAGCAGCTTAGGAACTGAGAACACTGAAGCTTTCTTT
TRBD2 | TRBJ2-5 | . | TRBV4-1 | CASRLGLADQETQYF | TGCGCCAGCAGGCTCGGACTAGCGGACCAAGAGACCCAGTACTTC
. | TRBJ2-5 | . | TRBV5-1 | CASSLSGKETQYF | TGCGCCAGCAGCTTATCCGGGAAAGAGACCCAGTACTTC
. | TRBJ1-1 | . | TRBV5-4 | CASSSRQNVNTEAFF | TGTGCCAGCAGCTCCCGCCAGAACGTGAACACTGAAGCTTTCTTT
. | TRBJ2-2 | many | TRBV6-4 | CASSDRTANTGELFF | TGTGCCAGCAGTGATAGGACAGCGAACACCGGGGAGCTGTTTTTT
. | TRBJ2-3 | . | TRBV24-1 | CATSAVGTGTDTQYF | TGTGCCACCAGTGCAGTCGGGACTGGCACAGATACGCAGTATTTT
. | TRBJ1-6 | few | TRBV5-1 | CASSLTGKNSPLHF | TGCGCCAGCAGCTTGACAGGGAAAAATTCACCCCTCCACTTT
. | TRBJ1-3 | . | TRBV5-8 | CASSLPGAGNTIYF | TGTGCCAGCAGCTTGCCGGGGGCTGGAAACACCATATATTTT
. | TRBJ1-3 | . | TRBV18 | CASSPLGGLSGNTIYF | TGTGCCAGCTCACCCTTAGGCGGACTCTCTGGAAACACCATATATTTT
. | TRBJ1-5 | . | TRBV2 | CASSEGWGGGQPQHF | TGTGCCAGCAGTGAAGGGTGGGGGGGCGGCCAGCCCCAGCATTTT
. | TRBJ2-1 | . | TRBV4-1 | CASSLRESSYNEQFF | TGCGCCAGCAGCCTTAGAGAGAGCTCCTACAATGAGCAGTTCTTC